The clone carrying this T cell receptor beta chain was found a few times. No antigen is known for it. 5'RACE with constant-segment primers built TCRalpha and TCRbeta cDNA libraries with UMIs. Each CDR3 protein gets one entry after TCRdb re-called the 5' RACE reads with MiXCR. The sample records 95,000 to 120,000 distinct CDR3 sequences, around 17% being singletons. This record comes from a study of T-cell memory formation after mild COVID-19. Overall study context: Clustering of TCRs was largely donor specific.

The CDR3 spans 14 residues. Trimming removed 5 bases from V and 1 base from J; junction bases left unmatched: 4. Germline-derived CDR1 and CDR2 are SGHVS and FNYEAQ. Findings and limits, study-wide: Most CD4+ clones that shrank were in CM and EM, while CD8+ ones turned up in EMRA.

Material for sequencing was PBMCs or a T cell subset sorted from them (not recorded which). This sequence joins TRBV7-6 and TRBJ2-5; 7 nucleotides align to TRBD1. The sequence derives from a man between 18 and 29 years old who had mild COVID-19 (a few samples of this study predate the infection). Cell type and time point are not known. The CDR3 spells CASSPTGIQETQYF. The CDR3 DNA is TGTGCCAGCAGCCCGACAGGGATCCAAGAGACCCAGTACTTC.